Presented here are 12 T cell receptor beta chains from one specimen sequenced in a study of shared clonotypes between healthy human individuals. The naive CD8 subset, CD45RO-negative cells positively selected for CCR7, excluded terminally differentiated effector memory CD45RA+ cells. Clones were sequenced by immunoSEQ multiplex PCR, and TCRdb holds only the in-frame ones, with some missing. The repertoire holds around 700,000 clones, under 95% seen once, with 24% in the top ten. Sequenced input: naive CD8+ T cells sorted from blood. The receptor source for this set is a man aged 25-45 years in good health.

Only a few counts were recorded for this clone. V is TRBV2 and J is TRBJ1-5, with D unresolved. Germline V lookup: CDR1 SNHLY, CDR2 FYNNEI. The V and J ends lost 8 bases and 5 bases respectively, with 16 bases between them. CDR3 size: 14 residues. CDR3 loop: CASGGGGDYQPQHF. The CDR3 DNA is TGTGCCAGCGGCGGTGGAGGTGACTATCAGCCCCAGCATTTT.

The sample holds a few counts of this clone. The J gene is TRBJ1-5, the V gene TRBV7-2, with no clear D. The V gene's germline CDR1 is SGHTA and CDR2 FQGNSA. Trimming removed 1 base from V and 7 bases from J, with 11 bases in between. This CDR3 region has 14 residues. The CDR3 bases are TGTGCCAGCAGCTTAGATGGGCCACACCAGCCCCAGCATTTT. Translated, it gives CASSLDGPHQPQHF.

This clone was counted once. One base separates it from a far larger clone, so it is likely a read error. This chain joins TRBV27 and TRBJ2-3; 10 bases map to TRBD2. CDR3 length: 15 residues. The trim removed 5 bases at V and 0 bases at J, leaving 2 bases unmatched. Germline V gene data show CDR1 as MNHEY and CDR2 as SMNVEV (reference sequence). CDR3 residues: CASSETSGSTDTQYF. The CDR3 DNA reads TGTGCCAGCAGTGAGACTAGCGGGAGCACAGATACGCAGTATTTT.

The V gene is TRBV4-1, the J gene TRBJ2-7; D gene uncertain. V dropped 1 base and J dropped 2 bases, with 6 bases sitting between them. Germline V gene sequence: CDR1 MGHRA, CDR2 YSYEKL. This CDR3 comprises 13 residues. In DNA, the CDR3 is TGCGCCAGCAGCCAAGTGTTTACCTACGAGCAGTACTTC. Its translation: CASSQVFTYEQYF.

The V gene is TRBV5-1, the J gene TRBJ1-4; D gene unclear. In germline, CDR1 is SGHRS, CDR2 YFSETQ. The CDR3 loop spans 16 amino acids. V was shortened by 4 bases and J by 1 base, with 14 bases between the two germline ends. CDR3 in amino acids: CASSPDIYRTNEKLFF. CDR3 nucleotide sequence: TGCGCCAGCAGCCCCGACATATATAGAACTAATGAAAAACTGTTTTTT.

The chain recombines TRBV6-6 with TRBJ2-5; D perhaps matches TRBD2 (6 bases). Trimming removed 3 bases at V and 2 bases at J, with 7 bases between. The CDR3 contains 13 residues. The V gene's germline CDR1 is MNHNY and CDR2 SVGAGI (reference sequence). CDR3 region: CASSYGLQETQYF. Written as DNA, the CDR3 is TGTGCCAGCAGTTATGGACTACAAGAGACCCAGTACTTC.

A remark on this clone: The same CDR3 is also encoded by other DNA sequences in this sample. This chain connects TRBV9 to TRBJ1-4; 9 bases are shared with TRBD1. CDR1 is SGDLS, CDR2 YYNGEE, per germline. The CDR3 loop spans 14 amino acids. V lost 2 bases and J lost 5; bases outside the gene matches: 1. The CDR3 DNA reads TGTGCCAGCAGCGTCGGGACAGGGAATGAAAAACTGTTTTTT. This codes for CASSVGTGNEKLFF.

This rearrangement joins TRBV29-1 to TRBJ2-1; D uncertain. V was cut by 3 bases and J by 7 bases, with 7 bases left in between. The germline gives CDR1 SQVTM, CDR2 ANQGSEA. CDR3 length: 11 residues. The CDR3 region is CSVDIGNEQFF. The CDR3 DNA is TGCAGCGTTGACATAGGAAATGAGCAGTTCTTC.

Turning to this clone: Other DNA sequences in the same sample also yield this CDR3. The V and J genes are TRBV27 and TRBJ2-7; D is ambiguous. The CDR3 is 11 residues long. CDR1 is MNHEY, CDR2 SMNVEV, per germline (reference sequence). Trimming pared 3 bases from V and 5 bases from J, leaving 5 bases between. As DNA, the CDR3 is TGTGCCAGCAGTTTGGGCCACGAGCAGTACTTC. Its translation: CASSLGHEQYF.

The rearrangement links TRBV7-9 to TRBJ2-7; weak D call: TRBD1 (5 bases). The V and J ends lost 5 bases and 2 bases respectively, with 19 bases between them. This CDR3 is 16 amino acids long. Germline V gene sequence: CDR1 SEHNR, CDR2 FQNEAQ (reference sequence). The CDR3 reads CASSLHLSGHTYEQYF. In nucleotides, the CDR3 is TGTGCCAGCAGCCTACATTTATCTGGACATACCTACGAGCAGTACTTC.

CDR3 amino acids: CASSQTGDEQYF. The CDR3 coding sequence is TGTGCCAGCAGCCAGACAGGGGACGAGCAGTACTTC. The chain combines TRBV6-6 with TRBJ2-7; 8 bases map to TRBD1. Germline V gene lookup returns CDR1 MNHNY and CDR2 SVGAGI (reference sequence). The V segment lost 6 bases and the J segment 5 bases; nucleotides outside the gene matches: 3. The CDR3 is 12 residues long.

The genes are TRBV7-9 and TRBJ2-1; 10 bases are shared with TRBD1. This CDR3 has 15 residues. The germline V gene has CDR1 SEHNR and CDR2 FQNEAQ (reference sequence). V shed 0 bases, J shed 9 bases, and the junction held 5 bases outside the gene matches. CDR3 loop: CASSLARDRGPEQFF. The CDR3 DNA follows: TGTGCCAGCAGCTTAGCGAGGGACAGGGGCCCTGAGCAGTTCTTC.